One and the same sample provided the 8 T cell receptor beta chains below, sequenced in a study of OX40 agonist ivuxolimab in advanced cancers. Sequenced by immunoSEQ multiplex PCR; TCRdb stores in-frame clones only, minus some. The table includes 53,000 or so clones, approximately 84% detected once. Here the sequenced sample was CD4+ or CD8+ T cells sorted from blood, taken in a trial of the OX40 agonist ivuxolimab. The receptors derive from an adult with an advanced solid tumor such as melanoma, head and neck, liver or kidney cancer.

Regarding this clone: Distinct nucleotide sequences in the sample also encode this CDR3. CDR3 bases: TGCGCCAGCAGCTTGGGCCAGGGGGCCTACGAGCAGTACTTC. It yields the protein CASSLGQGAYEQYF. The chain is built from TRBV5-1 and TRBJ2-7, with 7 bases identical to TRBD1. The V and J ends lost 0 bases and 2 bases, in that order; junction bases with no gene match: 2. The CDR3 spans 14 residues. Germline-derived CDR1 and CDR2 are SGHRS and YFSETQ.

The rearrangement joins TRBV6-1 to TRBJ2-1; 15 bases line up with TRBD2. V shed 6 bases, J shed 9 bases, and the junction held 6 bases outside the gene matches. Germline assignment: CDR1 MNHNS and CDR2 SASEGT. The CDR3 covers 15 residues. The DNA for the CDR3 is TGTGCCAGCAGGGAGAGGACTAGCGGGAGGGGTGAGCAGTTCTTC. It translates to CASRERTSGRGEQFF.

This clone has more than one count but fewer than ten. The chain joins TRBV18 to TRBJ2-3, with a tentative D call TRBD1 (5 bases). Germline-derived CDR1 and CDR2 are KGHSH and LQKENI. Trimming removed 5 bases at V and 4 bases at J, with 7 bases between. The CDR3 sequence is 12 residues long. This CDR3 is CASSAGSDTQYF. In nucleotides, the CDR3 is TGTGCCAGCTCAGCAGGGTCAGATACGCAGTATTTT.

This clone was recorded many times. The genes are TRBV30 and TRBJ1-1, with TRBD1 as a possible D gene (5 bases). V was cut by 0 bases and J by 3 bases, with 11 bases left in between. The CDR3 is 14 residues long. Germline V gene lookup returns CDR1 GTSNPN and CDR2 SVGIG (reference sequence). The CDR3 protein is CAWSVVVGDTEAFF. CDR3 nucleotides: TGTGCCTGGAGTGTCGTTGTGGGGGACACTGAAGCTTTCTTT. Full variable domain (outside the CDR3, taken from reference TRBV30 and TRBJ1-1): SQTIHQWPATLVQPVGSPLSLECTVEGTSNPNLYWYRQAAGRGLQLLFYSVGIGQISSEVPQNLSASRPQDRQFILSSKKLLLSDSGFYLCAWSVVVGDTEAFFGQGTRLTVV.

V and J are TRBV18 and TRBJ2-4; 8 bases map to TRBD2. Losses at the gene ends were 0 bases for V and 3 bases for J; bases not matched to a gene: 13. This CDR3 spans 19 amino acids. From germline, CDR1 is KGHSH and CDR2 LQKENI. The CDR3 nucleotides are TGTGCCAGCTCACCACCCCTAGCGGGCTCCCCCCCCGGCAAAAACATTCAGTACTTC. Translated, it gives CASSPPLAGSPPGKNIQYF.

The chain couples TRBV7-9 to TRBJ2-3; tentative D call: TRBD1 (6 bases). CDR3 length: 15 residues. Deletions cut 5 bases from V and 4 bases from J, with 16 bases between. Germline V gene sequence: CDR1 SEHNR, CDR2 FQNEAQ (reference sequence). CDR3 nucleotides: TGTGCCAGCAGCCCTTCACGACAGGTTCCAGATACGCAGTATTTT. Its protein is CASSPSRQVPDTQYF.

This clone was counted a single time. The chain joins TRBV9 to TRBJ1-3; no reliable D call. The V gene's germline CDR1 is SGDLS and CDR2 YYNGEE. This CDR3 region has 16 residues. V was shortened by 3 bases and J by 0 bases, with 13 bases between the two germline ends. Here the CDR3 reads CASSGGLRTSGNTIYF. DNA for the CDR3: TGTGCCAGCAGCGGAGGACTGCGTACCTCTGGAAACACCATATATTTT.

This clone was counted a single time. The chain uses TRBV20-1 and TRBJ1-6, with D perhaps matching TRBD1 (5 bases). CDR1 is DFQATT, CDR2 SNEGSKA, per germline (reference sequence). CDR3 length: 11 amino acids. V was pared by 5 bases and J by 9 bases, with 8 bases between. This chain's CDR3 is CSAGTGSPLHF. DNA of the CDR3: TGCAGTGCTGGAACAGGTTCACCCCTCCACTTT.